This is a list of T cell receptor beta chains from one sample in a study of OX40 agonist ivuxolimab in advanced cancers. TCRdb's copy holds only in-frame clones and misses some; the assay was immunoSEQ multiplex PCR. The sample comprises about 66,000 clones, roughly 90% of which are singletons, and roughly 0.66% rests with the top ten. Source: CD4+ or CD8+ T cells sorted from blood, taken in a trial of the OX40 agonist ivuxolimab. These receptors all come from an adult with an advanced solid tumor such as melanoma, head and neck, liver or kidney cancer. Both conserved end residues are part of each CDR3. The D gene is left open where the match is weak. Clone size is stated in some rows and not others, as once, few, many or a class when expanded.

clone size,D gene,J gene,CDR3 length,V gene,CDR3 DNA,CDR3 protein
-,-,TRBJ2-2,10,TRBV5-3,TGTGCCAGACCCACCGGGGAGCTGTTTTTT,CARPTGELFF
-,-,TRBJ2-1,14,TRBV6-6,TGTGCCAGCAGTCCCTTAGGAGGTCTGTATGAGCAGTTCTTC,CASSPLGGLYEQFF
-,TRBD2,TRBJ2-1,14,TRBV2,TGTGCCAGCGCCGGGACTAGCGGGAGTCGTTCCCAGTTCTTC,CASAGTSGSRSQFF
-,TRBD1,TRBJ2-7,14,TRBV30,TGTGCCTGGAGTACAGGGACAGTAGAGTACGAGCAGTACTTC,CAWSTGTVEYEQYF
-,-,TRBJ2-2,15,TRBV7-9,TGTGCCAGCAGCCACCAAGTCGCAAACACCGGGGAGCTGTTTTTT,CASSHQVANTGELFF
-,TRBD2,TRBJ2-3,15,TRBV18,TGTGCCAGCTCAGCTAGCGGGAGTGGCACAGATACGCAGTATTTT,CASSASGSGTDTQYF
once,-,TRBJ2-5,15,TRBV7-3,TGTGCCAGCAGCCCCCGTGGGGGCGCGGGAGAGACCCAGTACTTC,CASSPRGGAGETQYF
few,-,TRBJ1-1,13,TRBV11-3,TGTGCCAGCAGCTCGGACAGTTTGGCTGAAGCTTTCTTT,CASSSDSLAEAFF
-,TRBD1,TRBJ2-7,15,TRBV7-7,TGTGCTAGCAGCTTAGTTGAGGGGGCGGAGTACGAGCAGTACTTC,CASSLVEGAEYEQYF
once,TRBD1,TRBJ1-5,14,TRBV4-2,TGTGCCAGCAGCAAGGACAGGGTAGGCCAGCCCCAGCATTTT,CASSKDRVGQPQHF
-,-,TRBJ2-1,11,TRBV20-1,TGCAGTGCTAGCGGCCACAATGAGCAGTTCTTC,CSASGHNEQFF
-,-,TRBJ2-1,13,TRBV7-9,TGTGCCAGCAGCCCCGACCTCTACAATGAGCAGTTCTTC,CASSPDLYNEQFF
once,-,TRBJ2-2,16,TRBV7-9,TGTGCCAGCAGCTTAACGGGGAGCGGTTACACCGGGGAGCTGTTTTTT,CASSLTGSGYTGELFF
-,TRBD2,TRBJ2-2,15,TRBV2,TGTGCCAGCACAAGCGGGAGAACCTACACCGGGGAGCTGTTTTTT,CASTSGRTYTGELFF
-,TRBD1,TRBJ1-5,14,TRBV27,TGTGCCAGCAGTTTAGGAGGGGGCACGCAGCCCCAGCATTTT,CASSLGGGTQPQHF
-,-,TRBJ2-1,13,TRBV18,TGTGCCAGCTCACCGGGATCCTACAATGAGCAGTTCTTC,CASSPGSYNEQFF
-,TRBD1,TRBJ1-2,15,TRBV7-9,TGTGCCAGCAGCTTAGGGGGGACAGTCGTCTATGGCTACACCTTC,CASSLGGTVVYGYTF
-,-,TRBJ2-3,14,TRBV9,TGTGCCAGCAGCGTAGGACTTAGCGTAGATACGCAGTATTTT,CASSVGLSVDTQYF
-,TRBD1,TRBJ1-5,15,TRBV6-1,TGTGCCAGCAGTGCTACGGGACAGATTAATCAGCCCCAGCATTTT,CASSATGQINQPQHF
-,-,TRBJ2-2,14,TRBV5-4,TGTGCCAGCATGGCCACTAGCACCACCGGGGAGCTGTTTTTT,CASMATSTTGELFF
-,TRBD1,TRBJ1-2,17,TRBV28,TGTGCCAGCAGCCCCGGCCTGGGCAGGGGGCGTAACTATGGCTACACCTTC,CASSPGLGRGRNYGYTF
once,-,TRBJ2-6,16,TRBV19,TGTGCCAGCAGAGGGACGACAGGTTCTGGGGCCAACGTCCTGACTTTC,CASRGTTGSGANVLTF
-,TRBD1,TRBJ1-5,15,TRBV5-1,TGCGCCAGCAGTCTAGACAGGGGAGGCAATCAGCCCCAGCATTTT,CASSLDRGGNQPQHF
-,-,TRBJ2-6,15,TRBV15,TGTGCCACCAGCAGAGACCTATCTGGGGCCAACGTCCTGACTTTC,CATSRDLSGANVLTF
-,-,TRBJ1-1,15,TRBV5-1,TGCGCCAGCAGCTCTTCGGGGACGGCTAACACTGAAGCTTTCTTT,CASSSSGTANTEAFF
once,TRBD1,TRBJ2-7,13,TRBV27,TGTGCCAGCAGCCGGGACAGGGTTGGCGAGCAGTACTTC,CASSRDRVGEQYF
-,-,TRBJ2-1,14,TRBV28,TGTGCCAGCAGTTTTTGGACCTCTTACAATGAGCAGTTCTTC,CASSFWTSYNEQFF
-,TRBD1,TRBJ1-5,15,TRBV19,TGTGCCAGTAGTCGCGGGACAGGGGGCAATCAGCCCCAGCATTTT,CASSRGTGGNQPQHF